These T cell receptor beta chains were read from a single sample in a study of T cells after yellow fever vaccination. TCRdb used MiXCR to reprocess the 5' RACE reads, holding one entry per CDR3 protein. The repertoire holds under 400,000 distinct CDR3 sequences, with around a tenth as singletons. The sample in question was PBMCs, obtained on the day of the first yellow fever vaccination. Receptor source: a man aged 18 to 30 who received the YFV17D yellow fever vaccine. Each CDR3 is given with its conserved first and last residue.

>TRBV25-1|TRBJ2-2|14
CASSEFSGAGELFF
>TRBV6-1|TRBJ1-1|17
CASTLIGQGARDTEAFF
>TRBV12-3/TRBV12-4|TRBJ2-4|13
CASTGDRGNIQYF
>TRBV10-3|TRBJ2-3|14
CASKGQGPTDTQYF
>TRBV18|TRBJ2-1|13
CASSRDKSGPEFF
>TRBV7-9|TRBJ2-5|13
CAGDRANQETQYF
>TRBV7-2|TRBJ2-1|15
CASSLAGGRNNEQFF
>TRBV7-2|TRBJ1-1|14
CASSHPREDTEAFF
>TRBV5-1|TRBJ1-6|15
CASSGRDRGNSPLHF
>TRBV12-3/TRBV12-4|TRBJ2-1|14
CASRLDRSPNEQFF
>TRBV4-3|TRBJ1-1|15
CASSQKTGEGTEAFF
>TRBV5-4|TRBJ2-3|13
CASSLFPADTQYF
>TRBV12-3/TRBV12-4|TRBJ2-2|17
CASTPGLAGGNTGELVF
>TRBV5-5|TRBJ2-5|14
CASSLVWGGETQYF
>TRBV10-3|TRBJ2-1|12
CAITDSYNEQFF
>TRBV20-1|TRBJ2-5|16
CSGSQPGQMLQETQYF
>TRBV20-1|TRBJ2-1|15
CSARDSGQGYNEQFF
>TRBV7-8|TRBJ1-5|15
CASSLIGGGNQPQHF
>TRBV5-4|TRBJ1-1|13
CASSLRQNTEAFF
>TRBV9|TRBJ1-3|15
CASSEGQNSGNTIYF
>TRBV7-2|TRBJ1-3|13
CASSSGQGNTIYF
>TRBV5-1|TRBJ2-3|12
CASSLESDTQYF
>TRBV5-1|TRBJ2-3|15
CASSLVAGTTDTQYF
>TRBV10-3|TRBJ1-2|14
CAISEVGAFYGYTF
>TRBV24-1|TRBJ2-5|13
CATSRTDQETQYF
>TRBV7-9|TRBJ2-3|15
CASSQRGEGSDTQYF
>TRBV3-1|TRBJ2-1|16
CASRNSGGAPHNEQFF
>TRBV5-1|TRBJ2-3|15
CASSSDRGYTDTQYF
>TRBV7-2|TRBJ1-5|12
CASSFPAQPQHF
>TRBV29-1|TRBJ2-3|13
CSASPLRTDTQYF
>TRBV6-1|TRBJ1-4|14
CASGQGRANEKLFF
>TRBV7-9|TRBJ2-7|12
CASSAFTYEQYF
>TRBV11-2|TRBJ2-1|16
CASALIGLAGLNEQFF
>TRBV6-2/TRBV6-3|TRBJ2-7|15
CASSYQGESSYEQYF
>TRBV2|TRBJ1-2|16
CASSGVFTGTNYGYTF
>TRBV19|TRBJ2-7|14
CASSIDPASYEQYF
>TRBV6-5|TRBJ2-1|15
CASSYSTPIRDRVFF
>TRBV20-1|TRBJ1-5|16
CSAIPNRDSRVQPQHF
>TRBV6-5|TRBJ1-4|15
CASSYSSHINEKLFF
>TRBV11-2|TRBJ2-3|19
CASSSTPPPRSTPTDTQYF
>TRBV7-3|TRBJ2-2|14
CASSQSWGTGELFF
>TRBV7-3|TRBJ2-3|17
CASSPVPGHRPTDTQYF
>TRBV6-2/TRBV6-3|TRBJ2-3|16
CASSYRSPSSTDTQYF
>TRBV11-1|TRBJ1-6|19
CASSLFSLKGATYNSPLHF
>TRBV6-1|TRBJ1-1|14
CASSAYLDGNEAFF
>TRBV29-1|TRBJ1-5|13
CSVEFPDNQPQHF
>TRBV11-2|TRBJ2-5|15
CASSLVISAQETQYF
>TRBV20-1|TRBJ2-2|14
CSARDKGDTGELFF
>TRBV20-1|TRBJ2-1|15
CSARDGQRGWDEQFF
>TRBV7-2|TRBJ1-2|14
CASSLEGFLGGYTF
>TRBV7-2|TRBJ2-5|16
CASSRLGEAGEETQYF
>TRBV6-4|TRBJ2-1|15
CASSDGGRSYNEQFF
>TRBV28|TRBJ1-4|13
CATMTGGVEKLFF
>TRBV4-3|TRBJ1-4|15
CASSQDRQGVGKLFF
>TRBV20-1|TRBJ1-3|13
CSASRTGGNTIYF
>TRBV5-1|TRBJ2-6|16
CASESGGSSGANVLTF
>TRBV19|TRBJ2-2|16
CASSTASGDYTGELFF
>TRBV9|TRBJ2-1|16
CASSVDPAGSYNEQFF
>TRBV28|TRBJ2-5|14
CASSLLTRKETQYF
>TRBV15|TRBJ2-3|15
CATSRQGQLTDTQYF